This passage covers 5 T cell receptor beta chains from one sample sequenced in a study of T cell responses to AZD1222 COVID-19 vaccine. Here immunoSEQ multiplex PCR was the method, and the copy in TCRdb shows in-frame clones only, minus some. The sample holds over 130,000 clones, approximately 92% seen once. Sample: peripheral blood, taken 28 days after the second AZD1222 dose. Source of these receptors: an adult who received the AZD1222 COVID-19 vaccine.

The V gene is TRBV24-1, the J gene TRBJ2-1; 11 nucleotides line up with TRBD2. This CDR3 spans 15 amino acids. The V segment lost 11 bases and the J segment 0 bases; nucleotides outside the gene matches: 5. CDR1 is KGHDR and CDR2 is SFDVKD in the germline V gene. CDR3 in DNA: TGTGCCATTGGGACTAGCGGCTTCTCCTACAATGAGCAGTTCTTC. It specifies CAIGTSGFSYNEQFF.

This chain links TRBV3-1 (or the pseudogene TRBV3-2) with TRBJ1-2; D uncertain. CDR1 is LGHDT and CDR2 is YNNKEL in the germline V gene (reference sequence). The CDR3 loop spans 16 amino acids. V was trimmed by 5 bases and J by 4 bases, leaving 20 bases between them. Here the CDR3 reads CASSSGPGRPFYGYTF. The CDR3 region has the DNA TGTGCCAGCAGCTCAGGCCCGGGCCGCCCTTTCTATGGCTACACCTTC.

The J gene is TRBJ2-3, the V gene TRBV7-2, with 7 bases lining up with TRBD2. This CDR3 has 15 residues. From germline, CDR1 is SGHTA and CDR2 FQGNSA. The J segment lost 1 base and the V segment lost 2 bases, leaving 3 bases of the junction unmatched. CDR3 nucleotides: TGTGCCAGCAGCTTACTGAGCGGGGGCACAGATACGCAGTATTTT. Translated: CASSLLSGGTDTQYF.

V usage is TRBV27 and J usage is TRBJ1-3; maybe TRBD1 (6 bases). The CDR3 contains 14 residues. Germline CDR1 reads MNHEY; CDR2 reads SMNVEV (reference sequence). Between the trimmed V and J ends, which lost 6 bases and 0 bases, there was a span of 9 bases. As DNA, the CDR3 is TGTGCCAGCAGCAAGACAGGCTCTGGAAACACCATATATTTT. This gives the protein CASSKTGSGNTIYF.

This rearrangement joins TRBV5-1 to TRBJ1-6; 9 bases fit TRBD1. Germline V gene data show CDR1 as SGHRS and CDR2 as YFSETQ. Trimming took 4 bases from V and 7 from J; bases not matched to a gene: 9. There are 16 residues in the CDR3. CDR3: CASSEEPGQGNSPLHF. The DNA of the CDR3 is TGCGCCAGCAGCGAGGAGCCGGGACAGGGAAATTCACCCCTCCACTTT.